The 3 T cell receptor beta chains reported below all come from one sample, sequenced in a study of siplizumab effects on memory and regulatory T cells. The repertoire was sequenced with immunoSEQ multiplex PCR; TCRdb's copy has only in-frame clones and lacks some. The sample has more than 50,000 clones, 85% to 95% seen once. Material: CD8+ T cells sorted from blood. The receptors here all came from a human donor in good health.

This sequence joins TRBV5-1 and TRBJ2-7; the D call may be TRBD1 or TRBD2 (5 bases each). Germline CDR1 is SGHRS and CDR2 is YFSETQ. The germline V and J ends were trimmed by 0 bases and 2 bases, with 9 bases remaining between them. The CDR3 runs 14 residues. CDR3: CASSLGPGPYEQYF. The CDR3 DNA reads TGCGCCAGCAGCTTGGGGCCGGGACCCTACGAGCAGTACTTC.

The genes are TRBV9 and TRBJ1-3; D unresolved. Trimming pared 4 bases from V and 2 bases from J, leaving 13 bases between. Per germline, CDR1 SGDLS and CDR2 YYNGEE. The CDR3 length is 15 residues. CDR3 sequence (DNA): TGTGCCAGCAGCCCCGGTGGGAGTGCTGGAAACACCATATATTTT. The encoded protein is CASSPGGSAGNTIYF.

The chain combines TRBV4-3 with TRBJ2-7; 7 bases match TRBD1. V shed 0 bases and J 2 bases; nucleotides not matched to a gene: 4. The CDR3 extends over 15 amino acids. The V gene's germline CDR1 is LGHNA and CDR2 YSLEER. In DNA, the CDR3 is TGCGCCAGCAGCCAAGAAAGGGACAGCCCCTACGAGCAGTACTTC. Translated: CASSQERDSPYEQYF.